Listed below are T cell receptor beta chains from one sample, sequenced in a study of blood T cell repertoires in COVID-19. Profiling relied on immunoSEQ multiplex PCR, and the TCRdb table lists in-frame clones only, not all of them. The sample has about 220,000 clones; about nine tenths are singletons. The sample comprised peripheral blood. Receptors were obtained from a man aged 25-40 years who had recovered from COVID-19. The CDR3 runs from the conserved cysteine through the conserved F or W. Each record gives: CDR3 protein, CDR3 DNA, J gene, D gene, V gene, clone size. The D gene is left open where the match is weak. Clone size is shown for a subset of rows, as once, few, many or a class of expanded clone.

CDR3 protein: CAGKQAADTEAFF; CDR3 DNA: TGTGCCGGAAAACAGGCCGCGGACACTGAAGCTTTCTTT; J gene: TRBJ1-1; D gene: .; V gene: TRBV6-5; clone size: .
CDR3 protein: CASSLVVGGYEQYF; CDR3 DNA: TGTGCCAGCAGCTTAGTGGTGGGAGGTTACGAGCAGTACTTC; J gene: TRBJ2-7; D gene: .; V gene: TRBV7-9; clone size: .
CDR3 protein: CASSSPRGGLYEQYF; CDR3 DNA: TGTGCCAGCAGTTCCCCACGGGGGGGCCTCTACGAGCAGTACTTC; J gene: TRBJ2-7; D gene: TRBD2; V gene: TRBV6-5; clone size: few
CDR3 protein: CASSLVSGDTGELFF; CDR3 DNA: TGTGCCAGCAGCTTAGTCAGCGGGGACACCGGGGAGCTGTTTTTT; J gene: TRBJ2-2; D gene: TRBD2; V gene: TRBV7-9; clone size: once
CDR3 protein: CASRPGQGQPQHF; CDR3 DNA: TGTGCCAGCAGGCCGGGACAGGGTCAGCCCCAGCATTTT; J gene: TRBJ1-5; D gene: TRBD1; V gene: TRBV6-5; clone size: .
CDR3 protein: CASSLTGGSMNTEAFF; CDR3 DNA: TGTGCCAGCAGCTTAACAGGGGGCAGCATGAACACTGAAGCTTTCTTT; J gene: TRBJ1-1; D gene: TRBD1; V gene: TRBV11-2; clone size: .
CDR3 protein: CASITLQGAYQPQHF; CDR3 DNA: TGTGCCAGCATTACCCTTCAAGGGGCCTATCAGCCCCAGCATTTT; J gene: TRBJ1-5; D gene: .; V gene: TRBV28; clone size: .
CDR3 protein: CAWRLPGGETQYF; CDR3 DNA: TGTGCCTGGAGACTCCCCGGGGGGGAGACCCAGTACTTC; J gene: TRBJ2-5; D gene: TRBD2; V gene: TRBV30; clone size: .
CDR3 protein: CASSPRLAGGQNSYNEQFF; CDR3 DNA: TGTGCCAGCAGCCCCCGACTAGCGGGGGGGCAAAACTCCTACAATGAGCAGTTCTTC; J gene: TRBJ2-1; D gene: .; V gene: TRBV21-1; clone size: .
CDR3 protein: CASSLEGGNTEAFF; CDR3 DNA: TGTGCCAGCAGCTTAGAAGGAGGGAACACTGAAGCTTTCTTT; J gene: TRBJ1-1; D gene: .; V gene: TRBV7-9; clone size: once
CDR3 protein: CASSEDISYEQYF; CDR3 DNA: TGTGCCAGCAGTGAGGACATTTCCTACGAGCAGTACTTC; J gene: TRBJ2-7; D gene: .; V gene: TRBV28; clone size: .
CDR3 protein: CASSEGKGRVVEQYF; CDR3 DNA: TGCGCCAGCAGTGAGGGAAAGGGCAGGGTCGTCGAGCAGTACTTC; J gene: TRBJ2-7; D gene: .; V gene: TRBV10-1; clone size: few
CDR3 protein: CASSPRSGNTIYF; CDR3 DNA: TGCGCCAGCAGCCCCCGCTCTGGAAACACCATATATTTT; J gene: TRBJ1-3; D gene: .; V gene: TRBV5-1; clone size: .
CDR3 protein: CASSRGGSPGELFF; CDR3 DNA: TGTGCCAGCAGTCGAGGTGGTAGTCCCGGGGAGCTGTTTTTT; J gene: TRBJ2-2; D gene: .; V gene: TRBV28; clone size: .
CDR3 protein: CASSLGGAETQYF; CDR3 DNA: TGTGCCAGCAGCCTAGGGGGCGCGGAGACCCAGTACTTC; J gene: TRBJ2-5; D gene: TRBD1; V gene: TRBV5-6; clone size: .
CDR3 protein: CASSATPGTLDGYTF; CDR3 DNA: TGCGCCAGCAGTGCAACCCCGGGGACACTCGATGGCTACACCTTC; J gene: TRBJ1-2; D gene: .; V gene: TRBV10-1; clone size: .
CDR3 protein: CASSLGVGLVYSYEQYF; CDR3 DNA: TGTGCCAGCAGCTTAGGGGTGGGACTAGTATACTCCTACGAGCAGTACTTC; J gene: TRBJ2-7; D gene: TRBD2; V gene: TRBV7-2; clone size: .
CDR3 protein: CASMVRDRGRMEYF; CDR3 DNA: TGTGCCAGCATGGTCCGGGACAGGGGGCGGATGGAGTACTTC; J gene: TRBJ2-7; D gene: TRBD1; V gene: TRBV6-5; clone size: .
CDR3 protein: CASGREVYEQYF; CDR3 DNA: TGTGCCAGCGGGAGGGAGGTCTACGAGCAGTACTTC; J gene: TRBJ2-7; D gene: TRBD2; V gene: TRBV2; clone size: .
CDR3 protein: CASSPRIELGGTEAFF; CDR3 DNA: TGTGCCAGCTCACCGAGGATCGAGCTCGGGGGGACTGAAGCTTTCTTT; J gene: TRBJ1-1; D gene: .; V gene: TRBV18; clone size: .
CDR3 protein: CSVQGFSSYNEQFF; CDR3 DNA: TGCAGCGTGCAGGGATTCAGCTCCTACAATGAGCAGTTCTTC; J gene: TRBJ2-1; D gene: .; V gene: TRBV29-1; clone size: .
CDR3 protein: CASTLGGLPNYGYTF; CDR3 DNA: TGCGCCAGCACACTTGGGGGCCTTCCTAACTATGGCTACACCTTC; J gene: TRBJ1-2; D gene: .; V gene: TRBV5-1; clone size: .
CDR3 protein: CASRQGWGHSNEKLFF; CDR3 DNA: TGTGCCAGCCGACAGGGCTGGGGACATTCTAATGAAAAACTGTTTTTT; J gene: TRBJ1-4; D gene: TRBD1; V gene: TRBV5-6; clone size: .
CDR3 protein: CASSLGQHTDTQYF; CDR3 DNA: TGTGCCAGCAGTTTGGGACAGCACACAGATACGCAGTATTTT; J gene: TRBJ2-3; D gene: TRBD1; V gene: TRBV2; clone size: .
CDR3 protein: CASSLAGRGLAVDTEAFF; CDR3 DNA: TGTGCCAGCAGCTTAGCGGGCAGGGGGCTGGCTGTGGACACTGAAGCTTTCTTT; J gene: TRBJ1-1; D gene: TRBD1; V gene: TRBV11-2; clone size: once
CDR3 protein: CASVLTPNYGYTF; CDR3 DNA: TGTGCCAGCGTACTAACGCCGAACTATGGCTACACCTTC; J gene: TRBJ1-2; D gene: .; V gene: TRBV7-8; clone size: once
CDR3 protein: CASSPISTGTGPDTQYF; CDR3 DNA: TGTGCCAGCTCACCTATCTCTACCGGGACAGGGCCAGATACGCAGTATTTT; J gene: TRBJ2-3; D gene: TRBD1; V gene: TRBV18; clone size: .
CDR3 protein: CASSLVTQGGYEQYF; CDR3 DNA: TGTGCCAGCAGCTTGGTTACCCAGGGTGGATACGAGCAGTACTTC; J gene: TRBJ2-7; D gene: .; V gene: TRBV5-5; clone size: .
CDR3 protein: CASSLYSGGRYSYNEQFF; CDR3 DNA: TGTGCCAGCAGTCTCTATAGCGGGGGCCGGTACTCCTACAATGAGCAGTTCTTC; J gene: TRBJ2-1; D gene: TRBD2; V gene: TRBV7-7; clone size: .
CDR3 protein: CASSPIRGVSGNTIYF; CDR3 DNA: TGTGCCAGCAGCCCCATCCGCGGTGTCTCTGGAAACACCATATATTTT; J gene: TRBJ1-3; D gene: .; V gene: TRBV5-5; clone size: .
CDR3 protein: CSASPTYSLNSPLHF; CDR3 DNA: TGCAGTGCTAGTCCTACCTACAGCCTTAATTCACCCCTCCACTTT; J gene: TRBJ1-6; D gene: .; V gene: TRBV20-1; clone size: .
CDR3 protein: CAWSIPGSYTF; CDR3 DNA: TGTGCCTGGAGTATCCCAGGTAGCTACACCTTC; J gene: TRBJ1-2; D gene: .; V gene: TRBV30; clone size: once
CDR3 protein: CASSPSVRGGRETQYF; CDR3 DNA: .; J gene: TRBJ2-5; D gene: .; V gene: TRBV18; clone size: .
CDR3 protein: CASSQGYSYNSPLHF; CDR3 DNA: TGTGCCAGCAGCCAAGGCTACAGCTATAATTCACCCCTCCACTTT; J gene: TRBJ1-6; D gene: .; V gene: TRBV3-1/TRBV3-2; clone size: .
CDR3 protein: CASSLDGVTGTEAFF; CDR3 DNA: TGCGCCAGCAGCTTGGATGGGGTTACAGGGACTGAAGCTTTCTTT; J gene: TRBJ1-1; D gene: .; V gene: TRBV5-1; clone size: .
CDR3 protein: CASRDTGSNSPLHF; CDR3 DNA: TGTGCCAGTAGGGACACAGGGAGCAATTCACCCCTCCACTTT; J gene: TRBJ1-6; D gene: .; V gene: TRBV19; clone size: .
CDR3 protein: CASSYGQGRTDTQYF; CDR3 DNA: TGTGCCAGCAGCTATGGACAGGGGCGGACAGATACGCAGTATTTT; J gene: TRBJ2-3; D gene: TRBD1; V gene: TRBV5-4; clone size: .
CDR3 protein: CASSLGLAVLGTQYF; CDR3 DNA: TGTGCCAGCAGCTTAGGACTAGCGGTGCTGGGTACGCAGTATTTT; J gene: TRBJ2-3; D gene: TRBD2; V gene: TRBV5-6; clone size: .
CDR3 protein: CAWSLTGGSEAFF; CDR3 DNA: TGTGCCTGGAGTTTGACAGGGGGCTCTGAAGCTTTCTTT; J gene: TRBJ1-1; D gene: TRBD1; V gene: TRBV30; clone size: few
CDR3 protein: CASMRFYGYTF; CDR3 DNA: TGTGCCAGCATGAGATTCTATGGCTACACCTTC; J gene: TRBJ1-2; D gene: .; V gene: TRBV12-3/TRBV12-4; clone size: .
CDR3 protein: CASSDGQAGYTF; CDR3 DNA: TGCGCCAGCAGTGATGGCCAGGCGGGCTACACCTTC; J gene: TRBJ1-2; D gene: .; V gene: TRBV10-1; clone size: .
CDR3 protein: CASSVRQGQDTGELFF; CDR3 DNA: TGTGCCAGCAGTGTCCGACAGGGACAGGACACCGGGGAGCTGTTTTTT; J gene: TRBJ2-2; D gene: TRBD1; V gene: TRBV6-4; clone size: .
CDR3 protein: CASRANTLFKRGVSYEQYF; CDR3 DNA: TGTGCCAGCAGAGCTAATACCCTCTTCAAGCGGGGGGTCTCCTACGAGCAGTACTTC; J gene: TRBJ2-7; D gene: TRBD2; V gene: TRBV9; clone size: once
CDR3 protein: CASSLQTGSTPGNTIYF; CDR3 DNA: TGTGCCAGCAGCCTCCAGACAGGATCAACACCTGGAAACACCATATATTTT; J gene: TRBJ1-3; D gene: .; V gene: TRBV7-2; clone size: .
CDR3 protein: CAISRAGGQNEQFF; CDR3 DNA: TGTGCCATCAGCCGAGCGGGGGGGCAGAATGAGCAGTTCTTC; J gene: TRBJ2-1; D gene: TRBD2; V gene: TRBV10-3; clone size: .
CDR3 protein: CASSADLTALNTGELFF; CDR3 DNA: TGTGCCAGCAGTGCAGACTTGACAGCCCTCAACACCGGGGAGCTGTTTTTT; J gene: TRBJ2-2; D gene: .; V gene: TRBV6-1; clone size: .
CDR3 protein: CASSQPRDRGDYGYTF; CDR3 DNA: TGTGCCAGCAGCCAACCCCGGGACAGGGGAGACTATGGCTACACCTTC; J gene: TRBJ1-2; D gene: TRBD1; V gene: TRBV4-2; clone size: once
CDR3 protein: CASSLEFGTGRETQYF; CDR3 DNA: TGCGCCAGCAGCTTGGAATTTGGGACAGGGAGAGAGACCCAGTACTTC; J gene: TRBJ2-5; D gene: TRBD1; V gene: TRBV5-1; clone size: once
CDR3 protein: CASSPRQRGAFTDTQYF; CDR3 DNA: TGTGCCAGCAGCCCGCGGCAGCGGGGGGCGTTCACAGATACGCAGTATTTT; J gene: TRBJ2-3; D gene: TRBD2; V gene: TRBV5-4; clone size: once
CDR3 protein: CASSEEGGTDTQYF; CDR3 DNA: TGTGCCAGCAGCGAGGAAGGGGGCACAGATACGCAGTATTTT; J gene: TRBJ2-3; D gene: .; V gene: TRBV9; clone size: .
CDR3 protein: CASSQDQGYNTEAFF; CDR3 DNA: TGCGCCAGCAGCCAAGATCAGGGGTATAACACTGAAGCTTTCTTT; J gene: TRBJ1-1; D gene: .; V gene: TRBV4-1; clone size: .
CDR3 protein: CASSQGSSGGPEQFF; CDR3 DNA: TGCGCCAGCAGCCAAGGTTCTAGCGGGGGCCCTGAGCAGTTCTTC; J gene: TRBJ2-1; D gene: TRBD2; V gene: TRBV4-1; clone size: few
CDR3 protein: CASSLAGNPGLGYTF; CDR3 DNA: TGTGCCAGCAGTTTAGCGGGGAATCCAGGTCTTGGCTACACCTTC; J gene: TRBJ1-2; D gene: .; V gene: TRBV27; clone size: .
CDR3 protein: CASSEFILMNTEAFF; CDR3 DNA: TGCGCCAGCAGTGAGTTTATACTTATGAACACTGAAGCTTTCTTT; J gene: TRBJ1-1; D gene: .; V gene: TRBV10-2; clone size: .
CDR3 protein: CASTRGGRSTDTQYF; CDR3 DNA: TGTGCCAGCACCCGCGGAGGACGGAGCACAGATACGCAGTATTTT; J gene: TRBJ2-3; D gene: .; V gene: TRBV9; clone size: .
CDR3 protein: CASSIQSRGSGNTIYF; CDR3 DNA: TGTGCCAGTAGTATCCAATCCAGAGGGTCCGGAAACACCATATATTTT; J gene: TRBJ1-3; D gene: .; V gene: TRBV19; clone size: .
CDR3 protein: CSVLTVAKNIQYF; CDR3 DNA: TGCAGCGTTTTGACAGTAGCCAAAAACATTCAGTACTTC; J gene: TRBJ2-4; D gene: .; V gene: TRBV29-1; clone size: .
CDR3 protein: CASSSQGSTNEKLFF; CDR3 DNA: TGTGCCAGCAGCTCACAGGGCTCAACTAATGAAAAACTGTTTTTT; J gene: TRBJ1-4; D gene: .; V gene: TRBV5-4; clone size: .
CDR3 protein: CASSLASGGARAGELFF; CDR3 DNA: TGTGCCAGCAGCTTGGCTAGCGGGGGGGCTCGCGCCGGGGAGCTGTTTTTT; J gene: TRBJ2-2; D gene: TRBD2; V gene: TRBV7-7; clone size: .
CDR3 protein: CASRIQVWNTEAFF; CDR3 DNA: TGTGCCAGTAGGATACAGGTCTGGAACACTGAAGCTTTCTTT; J gene: TRBJ1-1; D gene: .; V gene: TRBV19; clone size: .